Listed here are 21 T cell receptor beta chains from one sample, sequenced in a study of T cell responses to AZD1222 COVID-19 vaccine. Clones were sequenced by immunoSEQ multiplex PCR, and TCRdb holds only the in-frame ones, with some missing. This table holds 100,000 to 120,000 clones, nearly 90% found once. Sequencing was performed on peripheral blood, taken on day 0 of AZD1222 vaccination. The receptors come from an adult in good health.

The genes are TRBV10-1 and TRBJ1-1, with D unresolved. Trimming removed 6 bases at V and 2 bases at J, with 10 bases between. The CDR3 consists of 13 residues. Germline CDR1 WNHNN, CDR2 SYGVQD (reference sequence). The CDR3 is CASSSRVNTEAFF. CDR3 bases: TGCGCCAGCAGCTCGAGGGTTAACACTGAAGCTTTCTTT.

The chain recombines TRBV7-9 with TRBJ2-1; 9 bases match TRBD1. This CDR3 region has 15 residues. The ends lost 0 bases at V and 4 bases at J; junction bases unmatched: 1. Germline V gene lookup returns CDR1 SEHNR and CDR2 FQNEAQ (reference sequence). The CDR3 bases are TGTGCCAGCAGCTTAGCGGGACAGGGATACAATGAGCAGTTCTTC. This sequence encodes CASSLAGQGYNEQFF.

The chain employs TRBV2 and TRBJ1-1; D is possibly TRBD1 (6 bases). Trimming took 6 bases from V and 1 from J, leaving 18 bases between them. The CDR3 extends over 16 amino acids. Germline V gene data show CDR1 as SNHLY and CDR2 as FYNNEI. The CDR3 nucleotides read TGTGCCAGCAGCCTCGGGGGGACATCCTGGAACACTGAAGCTTTCTTT. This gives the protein CASSLGGTSWNTEAFF.

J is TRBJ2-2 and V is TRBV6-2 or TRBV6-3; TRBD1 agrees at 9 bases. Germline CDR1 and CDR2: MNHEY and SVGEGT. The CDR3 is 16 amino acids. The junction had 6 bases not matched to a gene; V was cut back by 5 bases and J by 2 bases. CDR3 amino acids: CASSGGTGRNTGELFF. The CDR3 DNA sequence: TGTGCCAGCAGTGGCGGGACAGGGAGAAACACCGGGGAGCTGTTTTTT.

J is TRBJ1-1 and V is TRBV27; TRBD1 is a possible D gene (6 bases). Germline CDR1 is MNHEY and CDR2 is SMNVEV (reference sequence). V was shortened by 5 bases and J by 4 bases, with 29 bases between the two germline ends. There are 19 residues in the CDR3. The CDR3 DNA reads TGTGCCAGCAGTCCACTTTATGAGACAGGCGAAGGTATGGCCACTGAAGCTTTCTTT. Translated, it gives CASSPLYETGEGMATEAFF.

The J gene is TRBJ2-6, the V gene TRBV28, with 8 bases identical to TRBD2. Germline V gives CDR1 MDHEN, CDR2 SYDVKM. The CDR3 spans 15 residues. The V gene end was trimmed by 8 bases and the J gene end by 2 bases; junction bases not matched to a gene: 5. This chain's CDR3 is CASFETSAGANVLTF. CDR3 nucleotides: TGTGCCAGCTTCGAGACTAGCGCTGGGGCCAACGTCCTGACTTTC.

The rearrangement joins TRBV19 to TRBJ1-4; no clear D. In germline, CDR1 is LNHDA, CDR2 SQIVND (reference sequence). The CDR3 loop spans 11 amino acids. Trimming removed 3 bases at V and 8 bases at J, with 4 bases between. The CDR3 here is CASSINEKLFF. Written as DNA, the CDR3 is TGTGCCAGTAGTATCAACGAAAAACTGTTTTTT. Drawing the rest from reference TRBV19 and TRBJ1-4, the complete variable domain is DGGITQSPKYLFRKEGQNVTLSCEQNLNHDAMYWYRQDPGQGLRLIYYSQIVNDFQKGDIAEGYSVSREKKESFPLTVTSAQKNPTAFYLCASSINEKLFFGSGTQLSVL.

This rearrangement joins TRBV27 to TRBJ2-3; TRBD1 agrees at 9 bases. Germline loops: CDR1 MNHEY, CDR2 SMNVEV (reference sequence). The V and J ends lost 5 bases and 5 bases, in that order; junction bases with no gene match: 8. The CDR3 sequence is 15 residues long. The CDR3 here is CASSPTQGAGDTQYF. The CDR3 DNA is TGTGCCAGCAGTCCTACACAGGGGGCCGGAGATACGCAGTATTTT.

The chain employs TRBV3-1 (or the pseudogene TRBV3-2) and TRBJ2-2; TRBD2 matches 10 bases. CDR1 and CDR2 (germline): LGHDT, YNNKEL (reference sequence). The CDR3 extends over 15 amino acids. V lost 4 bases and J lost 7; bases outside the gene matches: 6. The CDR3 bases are TGTGCCAGCAGCCGTCTAGCGGGAGCTATCGGGGAGCTGTTTTTT. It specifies CASSRLAGAIGELFF.

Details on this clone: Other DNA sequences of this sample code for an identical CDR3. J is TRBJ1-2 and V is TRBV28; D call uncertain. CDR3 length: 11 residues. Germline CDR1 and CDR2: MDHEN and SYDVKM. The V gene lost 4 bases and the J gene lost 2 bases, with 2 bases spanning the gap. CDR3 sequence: CASSSNYGYTF. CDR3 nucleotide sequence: TGTGCCAGCAGTTCCAACTATGGCTACACCTTC.

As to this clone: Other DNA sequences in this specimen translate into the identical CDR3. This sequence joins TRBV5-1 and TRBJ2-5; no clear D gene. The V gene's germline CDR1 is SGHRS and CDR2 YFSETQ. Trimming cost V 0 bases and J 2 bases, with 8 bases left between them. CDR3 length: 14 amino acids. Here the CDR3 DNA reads TGCGCCAGCAGCTTGGCTGGGGATCAAGAGACCCAGTACTTC. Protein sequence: CASSLAGDQETQYF.

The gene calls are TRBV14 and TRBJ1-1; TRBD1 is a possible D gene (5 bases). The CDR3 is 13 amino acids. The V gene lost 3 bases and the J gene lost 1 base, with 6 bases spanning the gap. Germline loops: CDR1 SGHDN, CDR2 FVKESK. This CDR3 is CASSQGTNTEAFF. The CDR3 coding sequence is TGTGCCAGCAGCCAGGGGACGAACACTGAAGCTTTCTTT.

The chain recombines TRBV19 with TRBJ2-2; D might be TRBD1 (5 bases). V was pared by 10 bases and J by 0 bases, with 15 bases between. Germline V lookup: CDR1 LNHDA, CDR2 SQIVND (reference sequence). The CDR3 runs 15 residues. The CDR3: CATHPRDPNTGELFF. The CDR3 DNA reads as TGTGCCACCCATCCCAGGGATCCGAACACCGGGGAGCTGTTTTTT.

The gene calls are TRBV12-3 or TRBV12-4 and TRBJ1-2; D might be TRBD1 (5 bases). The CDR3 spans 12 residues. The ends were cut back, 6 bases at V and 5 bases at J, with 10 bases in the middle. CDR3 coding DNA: TGTGCCAGCAGGTCCGGGGCTTATGGCTACACCTTC. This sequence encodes CASRSGAYGYTF.

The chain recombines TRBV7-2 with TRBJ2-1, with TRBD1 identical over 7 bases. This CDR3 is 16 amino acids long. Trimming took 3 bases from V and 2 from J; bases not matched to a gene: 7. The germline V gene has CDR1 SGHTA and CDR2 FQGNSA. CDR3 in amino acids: CASSLVGTETYNEQFF. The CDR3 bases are TGTGCCAGCAGCTTGGTTGGGACAGAGACCTACAATGAGCAGTTCTTC. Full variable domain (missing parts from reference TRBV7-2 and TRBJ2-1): GAGVSQSPSNKVTEKGKDVELRCDPISGHTALYWYRQSLGQGLEFLIYFQGNSAPDKSGLPSDRFSAERTGGSVSTLTIQRTQQEDSAVYLCASSLVGTETYNEQFFGPGTRLTVL.

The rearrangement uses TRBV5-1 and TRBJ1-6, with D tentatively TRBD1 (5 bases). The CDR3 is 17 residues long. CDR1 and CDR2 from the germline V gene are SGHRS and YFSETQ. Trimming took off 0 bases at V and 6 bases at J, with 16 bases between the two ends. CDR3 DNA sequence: TGCGCCAGCAGCTTGGGGGACGGCGCCTTTGGTAATTCACCCCTCCACTTT. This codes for CASSLGDGAFGNSPLHF.

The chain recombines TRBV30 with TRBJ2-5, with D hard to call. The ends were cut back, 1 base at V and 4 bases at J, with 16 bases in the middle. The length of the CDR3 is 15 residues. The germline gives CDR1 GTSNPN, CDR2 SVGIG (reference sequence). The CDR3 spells CAWSDRTLPRETQYF. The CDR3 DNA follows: TGTGCCTGGAGTGATCGGACCTTACCACGAGAGACCCAGTACTTC.

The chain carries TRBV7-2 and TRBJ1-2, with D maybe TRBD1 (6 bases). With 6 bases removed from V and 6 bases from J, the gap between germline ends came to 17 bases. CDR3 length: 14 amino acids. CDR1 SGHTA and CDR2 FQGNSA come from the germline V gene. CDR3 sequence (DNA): TGTGCCAGCAGTTATAGAGGGGGTTACGATGGCTACACCTTC. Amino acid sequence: CASSYRGGYDGYTF.

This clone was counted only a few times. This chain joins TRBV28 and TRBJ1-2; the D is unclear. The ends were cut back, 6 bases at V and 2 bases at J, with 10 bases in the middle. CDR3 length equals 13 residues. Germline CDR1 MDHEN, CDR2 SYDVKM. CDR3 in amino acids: CASRLVGNYGYTF. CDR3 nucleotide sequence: TGTGCCAGCAGACTAGTGGGGAACTATGGCTACACCTTC.

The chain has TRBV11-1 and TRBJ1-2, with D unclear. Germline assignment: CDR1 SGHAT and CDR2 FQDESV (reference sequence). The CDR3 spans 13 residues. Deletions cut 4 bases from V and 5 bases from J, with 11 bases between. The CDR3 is CASSSRARYGYTF. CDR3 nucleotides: TGTGCCAGCAGCTCAAGGGCGAGGTATGGCTACACCTTC.

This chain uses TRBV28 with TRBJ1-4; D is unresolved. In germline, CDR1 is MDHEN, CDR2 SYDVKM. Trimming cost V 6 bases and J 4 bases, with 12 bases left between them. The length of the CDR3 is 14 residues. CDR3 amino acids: CASSLAQVNEKLFF. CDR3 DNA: TGTGCCAGCAGCCTCGCCCAGGTTAATGAAAAACTGTTTTTT.